This TCR beta chain was documented in a study of blood T cell repertoires in COVID-19. Data came from immunoSEQ multiplex PCR; TCRdb stores just in-frame clones and leaves some out. The sample includes tens of thousands of clones, roughly 85% of them seen just once. Per germline, CDR1 MNHEY and CDR2 SVGAGI. CDR3 length equals 14 residues. Trimming removed 5 bases from V and 4 bases from J; junction bases left unmatched: 4. Sequencing was performed on peripheral blood. This chain links TRBV6-5 with TRBJ1-5, with TRBD1 matching 8 bases. The origin of this receptor is a human donor in a cohort sampled during active COVID-19. In DNA form, the CDR3 reads TGTGCCAGCAGTCTTGGGACAGGTAATCAGCCCCAGCATTTT. The encoded protein is CASSLGTGNQPQHF.